The 28 T cell receptor beta chains in this list originate from one sample, sequenced in a study of neurological immune-mediated disorders (dated by TCRdb to the late 2010s). Libraries were built with 5' RACE. Instrument used: Illumina HiSeq 2500. TCRdb itself trimmed the public reads at Q25 with fastp, ran MiXCR and retained productive beta chains. All rows with the same CDR3 protein become a single entry with the most common DNA and genes. In this sample the table shows roughly 62,000 distinct CDR3 sequences, about an eighth of which occur a single time. The top ten clones comprise approximately 1.8% of the sample. The specimen was PBMCs. The receptors were sampled from a man between 60 and 75 years old in good health.

The sample holds many counts of this clonotype. V usage is TRBV6-5 and J usage is TRBJ2-1; 8 bases match TRBD2. CDR3 length: 14 residues. V shed 3 bases and J 13 bases; nucleotides not matched to a gene: 11. Germline V gene sequence: CDR1 MNHEY, CDR2 SVGAGI. In nucleotides, the CDR3 is TGTGCCAGCAGTTATATGGGAACGGGGGGGCCTCAGTTCTTC. It codes for CASSYMGTGGPQFF.

At least ten counts were recorded for this clonotype. This sequence joins TRBV6-5 and TRBJ2-3; TRBD2 aligns across 8 bases. V lost 8 bases to trimming and J lost 0 bases; unmatched junction nucleotides: 7. The CDR3 runs 15 residues. CDR1 is MNHEY and CDR2 is SVGAGI in the germline V gene. The CDR3: CASGNIAGSTDTQYF. CDR3 bases: TGTGCCAGCGGCAATATAGCGGGGAGCACAGATACGCAGTATTTT.

As to this clonotype: A clone one base away is much larger, so this may be a read error. The rearrangement links TRBV18 to TRBJ2-3; the D gene is possibly TRBD2 (6 bases). CDR1 and CDR2 from the germline V gene are KGHSH and LQKENI. Between the trimmed V and J ends, which lost 6 bases and 7 bases, there was a span of 20 bases. The CDR3 runs 15 residues. The CDR3 sequence: CASSGRMPGPHTQYF. Written as DNA, the CDR3 is TGTGCCAGCTCTGGGAGGATGCCGGGCCCCCATACGCAGTATTTT.

This clonotype has at least ten counts. V is TRBV2 and J is TRBJ2-3, with TRBD2 identical over 10 bases. With V trimmed by 6 bases and J by 5 bases, 8 bases remained unmatched. The CDR3 totals 15 residues. Per germline, CDR1 SNHLY and CDR2 FYNNEI. The CDR3 region has the DNA TGTGCCAGCAGCCCAGCGGGGGGGCCGGTAGATACGCAGTATTTT. It yields the protein CASSPAGGPVDTQYF.

This clonotype came up many times. The V call is TRBV5-1, the J call TRBJ1-1, with D possibly matching TRBD1 (5 bases). The germline V gene has CDR1 SGHRS and CDR2 YFSETQ. The CDR3 length is 14 residues. Trimming cost V 2 bases and J 1 base, with 9 bases left between them. The CDR3, as DNA: TGCGCCAGCAGCTTATACGGGGCGAACACTGAAGCTTTCTTT. Translating it yields CASSLYGANTEAFF.

This clonotype was recorded at least ten times. This rearrangement joins TRBV20-1 to TRBJ1-1; D ambiguous. The CDR3 covers 13 residues. V lost 3 bases to trimming and J lost 4 bases, with 12 bases between them. Germline V CDR1 and CDR2: DFQATT, SNEGSKA (reference sequence). The CDR3 here is CSARRSKGTEAFF. DNA of the CDR3: TGCAGTGCTAGGAGGTCGAAGGGCACTGAAGCTTTCTTT.

This clonotype has ten or more counts. The gene calls are TRBV5-1 and TRBJ2-1; D is unclear. The CDR3 has 11 residues. Trimming stripped 2 bases from V and 9 bases from J, with 6 bases between. From germline, CDR1 is SGHRS and CDR2 YFSETQ. The CDR3 bases are TGCGCCAGCAGCTTTAGAGGTGAGCAGTTCTTC. It is translated as CASSFRGEQFF.

This clonotype was picked up many times. V usage is TRBV20-1 and J usage is TRBJ2-3; possibly TRBD1 or TRBD2 for D (5 bases each). The V gene lost 5 bases and the J gene lost 2 bases, with 17 bases spanning the gap. The CDR3 spans 15 residues. Germline CDR1 and CDR2: DFQATT and SNEGSKA (reference sequence). The CDR3 DNA reads TGCAGTGCTGGAAGACTTGGGACCATCACAGATACGCAGTATTTT. It codes for CSAGRLGTITDTQYF.

At least ten counts were recorded for this clonotype. The chain recombines TRBV3-1 with TRBJ1-2, with 7 bases matching TRBD1. Trimming removed 0 bases from V and 8 bases from J; junction bases left unmatched: 15. Germline values: CDR1 LGHDT, CDR2 YNNKEL (reference sequence). The CDR3 loop spans 17 amino acids. CDR3 residues: CASSQDLGLQGRRGYTF. The CDR3 DNA follows: TGTGCCAGCAGCCAAGATTTAGGCCTACAGGGGAGGCGCGGCTACACCTTC.

This clonotype was observed at least ten times. This chain uses TRBV7-9 with TRBJ1-1; TRBD1 might be the D (6 bases). Germline CDR1 and CDR2: SEHNR and FQNEAQ (reference sequence). V lost 1 base and J lost 3, with 9 bases in between. This CDR3 contains 14 residues. Written as DNA, the CDR3 is TGTGCCAGCAGCTTAGTACAGGGAGACACTGAAGCTTTCTTT. It encodes CASSLVQGDTEAFF. The variable domain in full, with the rest retrieved from reference TRBV7-9 and TRBJ1-1, is DTGVSQNPRHKITKRGQNVTFRCDPISEHNRLYWYRQTLGQGPEFLTYFQNEAQLEKSRLLSDRFSAERPKGSFSTLEIQRTEQGDSAMYLCASSLVQGDTEAFFGQGTRLTVV.

This clonotype was found a few times. This sequence joins TRBV28 and TRBJ2-3, with 8 bases identical to TRBD2. The trim removed 5 bases at V and 0 bases at J, leaving 19 bases unmatched. The CDR3 runs 20 residues. Germline CDR1 reads MDHEN; CDR2 reads SYDVKM. Here the CDR3 reads CASSLPLGGGKSTSTDTQYF. The CDR3 DNA follows: TGTGCCAGCAGTCTACCCCTTGGCGGGGGGAAAAGCACTAGCACAGATACGCAGTATTTT. Using reference TRBV28 and TRBJ2-3 for the parts outside the CDR3, the full variable domain is DVKVTQSSRYLVKRTGEKVFLECVQDMDHENMFWYRQDPGLGLRLIYFSYDVKMKEKGDIPEGYSVSREKKERFSLILESASTNQTSMYLCASSLPLGGGKSTSTDTQYFGPGTRLTVL.

The chain has TRBV5-1 and TRBJ1-2; D may be TRBD1 (5 bases). This CDR3 comprises 13 residues. Trimming left V 7 bases short and J 11 bases short, with 21 bases between. CDR1 is SGHRS and CDR2 is YFSETQ in the germline V gene. The CDR3: CASPAGGHLTYTF. The CDR3 nucleotides read TGCGCCAGCCCGGCTGGAGGACACCTCACATACACCTTC.

In DNA form, the CDR3 reads TGCAGTGCTACCCAGGGAGGGCTTTCCTACGAGCAGTACTTC. Its protein is CSATQGGLSYEQYF. The chain uses TRBV20-1 and TRBJ2-7; 7 nucleotides align to TRBD2. V was pared by 4 bases and J by 1 base, with 7 bases of the junction left unmatched. The CDR3 sequence is 14 residues long. Per the germline V gene, CDR1 is DFQATT and CDR2 is SNEGSKA (reference sequence).

The gene calls are TRBV19 and TRBJ2-3, with 9 bases matching TRBD2. Trimming removed 1 base from V and 5 bases from J; junction bases left unmatched: 7. This CDR3 is 16 amino acids long. Germline V gene lookup returns CDR1 LNHDA and CDR2 SQIVND (reference sequence). This CDR3 is CASSIGGGGAGDTQYF. The CDR3, as DNA: TGTGCCAGTAGTATAGGAGGCGGGGGGGCCGGAGATACGCAGTATTTT.

This clonotype has ten or more counts. The chain uses TRBV10-3 and TRBJ1-2; 10 nucleotides line up with TRBD1. Unmatched junction bases numbered 14, after V lost 6 bases and J lost 7 bases. Germline V gives CDR1 ENHRY, CDR2 SYGVKD. The CDR3 is 16 amino acids. CDR3: CAISAGTGALGSGYTF. The CDR3 DNA follows: TGTGCCATCAGCGCCGGGACAGGGGCCCTCGGGAGTGGCTACACCTTC.

This clonotype was detected many times. The chain couples TRBV30 to TRBJ1-1, with D unresolved. Germline values: CDR1 GTSNPN, CDR2 SVGIG (reference sequence). Trimming took off 5 bases at V and 0 bases at J, with 7 bases between the two ends. This CDR3 region has 12 residues. The CDR3 bases are TGTGCCTGGGCCCCTATGAACACTGAAGCTTTCTTT. Its protein is CAWAPMNTEAFF.

This clonotype appeared many times. J is TRBJ2-5 and V is TRBV27; D is unresolved. The germline V gene has CDR1 MNHEY and CDR2 SMNVEV (reference sequence). The V end was cut by 5 bases, the J end by 4 bases, with 8 bases between. This CDR3 is 12 amino acids long. This chain's CDR3 is CASSLDGETQYF. CDR3 nucleotide sequence: TGTGCCAGCAGTCTAGATGGAGAGACCCAGTACTTC.

This clonotype occurred many times. CDR3 coding DNA: TGTGCCAGCAGCGCGCACGGGGGGGTCTATGAGCAGTTCTTC. It specifies CASSAHGGVYEQFF. The J gene is TRBJ2-1, the V gene TRBV7-2, with 8 bases identical to TRBD2. The CDR3 runs 14 residues. Losses at the gene ends were 5 bases for V and 8 bases for J; bases not matched to a gene: 8. CDR1 and CDR2 from the germline V gene are SGHTA and FQGNSA.

This clonotype was recorded a few times. The chain carries TRBV20-1 and TRBJ2-5, with TRBD2 identical over 9 bases. CDR1 is DFQATT and CDR2 is SNEGSKA in the germline V gene (reference sequence). The CDR3 has 16 amino acids. The trim removed 6 bases at V and 1 base at J, leaving 12 bases unmatched. CDR3 in DNA: TGCAGTGCCAGCCGTAGCGGGGGCCGAATCCAAGAGACCCAGTACTTC. Its protein is CSASRSGGRIQETQYF.

In the case of this clonotype: At one end, the junction sequence differs from germline, possibly due to a read error. CDR3 DNA: TGTGCCAGCAGCCAAGATGAGGATTATGGCTACACCTTT. Protein sequence: CASSQDEDYGYTF. The gene calls are TRBV3-1 and TRBJ1-2; no reliable D call. Germline V gene lookup returns CDR1 LGHDT and CDR2 YNNKEL (reference sequence). The CDR3 is made up of 13 amino acids.

This clonotype was observed at least ten times. CDR3 residues: CASSLEPGLAHNEQFF. DNA of the CDR3: TGTGCCAGCAGCTTAGAGCCGGGACTAGCGCACAATGAGCAGTTCTTC. The V and J genes are TRBV7-8 and TRBJ2-1; TRBD2 agrees at 10 bases. The CDR3 spans 16 residues. The V gene end was trimmed by 1 base and the J gene end by 5 bases; junction bases not matched to a gene: 5. Germline-derived CDR1 and CDR2 are SGHVS and FQNEAQ.

This chain uses TRBV7-6 with TRBJ1-2, with 8 bases that match TRBD1. Germline-derived CDR1 and CDR2 are SGHVS and FNYEAQ. With V trimmed by 1 base and J by 4 bases, 11 bases remained unmatched. CDR3 length: 17 residues. The CDR3 spells CASSLEAGGGPSYGYTF. CDR3 DNA: TGTGCCAGCAGCTTAGAAGCAGGGGGCGGCCCTTCCTATGGCTACACCTTC.

The V and J genes are TRBV5-6 and TRBJ2-1; no reliable D call. CDR1 SGHDT and CDR2 YYEEEE come from the germline V gene. Between the trimmed V and J ends, which lost 0 bases and 6 bases, there was a span of 10 bases. The CDR3 extends over 14 amino acids. The CDR3: CASSLALRSNEQFF. The CDR3 DNA is TGTGCCAGCAGCTTGGCATTGCGGTCCAATGAGCAGTTCTTC.

This clonotype was seen repeatedly, ten times or more. Here the CDR3 DNA reads TGTGCCAGCAGCTTAGGCTCGAGGGTGGGGACTGAAGCTTTCTTT. This encodes CASSLGSRVGTEAFF. The chain carries TRBV7-2 and TRBJ1-1; D unclear. The CDR3 loop spans 15 amino acids. CDR1 and CDR2 (germline): SGHTA, FQGNSA. V lost 1 base to trimming and J lost 5 bases, with 14 bases between them.

With regard to this clonotype: The junction does not match germline at one end; this may be a read error. The chain links TRBV27 to TRBJ2-5; the D gene is possibly TRBD1 (5 bases). Germline CDR1 reads MNHEY; CDR2 reads SMNVEV (reference sequence). This CDR3 is 13 amino acids long. The CDR3: CANSKGDQETQYF. CDR3 nucleotide sequence: TGTGCCAACAGTAAAGGGGACCAAGAGACCCAGTACTTC.

The sample holds many counts of this clonotype. This chain connects TRBV7-8 to TRBJ2-6; tentative D call: TRBD1 (6 bases). The germline V and J ends were trimmed by 5 bases and 2 bases, with 10 bases remaining between them. This CDR3 spans 15 amino acids. Germline V CDR1 and CDR2: SGHVS, FQNEAQ. The CDR3, as DNA: TGTGCCAGCAGCGGAACAGGGACTGGGGCCAACGTCCTGACTTTC. The encoded protein is CASSGTGTGANVLTF.

This clonotype showed up many times. The chain couples TRBV9 to TRBJ2-3; D may be TRBD1 (6 bases). Germline values: CDR1 SGDLS, CDR2 YYNGEE. The CDR3 has 13 amino acids. Trimming removed 4 bases at V and 5 bases at J, with 11 bases between. The CDR3 loop reads CASSLEQGDTQYF. The CDR3 region has the DNA TGTGCCAGCAGCCTTGAACAGGGAGATACGCAGTATTTT.

This chain uses TRBV4-3 with TRBJ2-3; D not certain. Trimming removed 4 bases at V and 3 bases at J, with 11 bases between. Germline V CDR1 and CDR2: LGHNA, YSLEER. This CDR3 comprises 14 residues. This CDR3 is CASSPRHRTDTQYF. DNA for the CDR3: TGCGCCAGCAGCCCACGACACCGGACAGATACGCAGTATTTT.